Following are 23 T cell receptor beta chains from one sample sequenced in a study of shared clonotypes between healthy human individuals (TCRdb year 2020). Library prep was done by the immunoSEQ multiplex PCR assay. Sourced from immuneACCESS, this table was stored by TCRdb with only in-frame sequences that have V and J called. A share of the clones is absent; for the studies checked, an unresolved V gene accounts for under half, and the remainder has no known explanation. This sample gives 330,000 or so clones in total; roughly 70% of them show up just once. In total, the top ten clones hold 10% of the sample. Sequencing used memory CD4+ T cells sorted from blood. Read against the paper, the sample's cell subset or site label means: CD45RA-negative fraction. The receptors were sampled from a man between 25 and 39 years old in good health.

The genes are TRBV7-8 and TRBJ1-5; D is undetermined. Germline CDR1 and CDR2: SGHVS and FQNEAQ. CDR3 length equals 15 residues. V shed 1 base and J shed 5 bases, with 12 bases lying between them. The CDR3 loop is CASSLGSLSDQPQHF. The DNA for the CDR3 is TGTGCCAGCAGCTTAGGTTCATTGTCCGATCAGCCCCAGCATTTT.

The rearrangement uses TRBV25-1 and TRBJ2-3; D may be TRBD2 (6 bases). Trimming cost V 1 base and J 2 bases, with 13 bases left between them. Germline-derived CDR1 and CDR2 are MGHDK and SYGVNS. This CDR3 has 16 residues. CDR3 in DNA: TGTGCCAGCAGTGAATTTCGACTAGACCTCACAGATACGCAGTATTTT. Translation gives CASSEFRLDLTDTQYF.

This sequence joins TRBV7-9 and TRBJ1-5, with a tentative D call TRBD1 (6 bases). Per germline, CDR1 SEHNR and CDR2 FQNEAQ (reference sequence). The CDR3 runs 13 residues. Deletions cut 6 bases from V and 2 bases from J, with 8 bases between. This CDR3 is CASSRQGNQPQHF. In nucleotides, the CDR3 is TGTGCCAGCAGTCGACAGGGCAATCAGCCCCAGCATTTT. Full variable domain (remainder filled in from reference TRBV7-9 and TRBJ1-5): DTGVSQNPRHKITKRGQNVTFRCDPISEHNRLYWYRQTLGQGPEFLTYFQNEAQLEKSRLLSDRFSAERPKGSFSTLEIQRTEQGDSAMYLCASSRQGNQPQHFGDGTRLSIL.

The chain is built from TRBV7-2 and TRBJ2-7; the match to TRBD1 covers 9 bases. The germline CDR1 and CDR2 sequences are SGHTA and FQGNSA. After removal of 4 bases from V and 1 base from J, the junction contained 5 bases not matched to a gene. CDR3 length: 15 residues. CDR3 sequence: CASSWTGTGSYEQYF. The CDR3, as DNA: TGTGCCAGCAGCTGGACCGGGACAGGGTCCTACGAGCAGTACTTC.

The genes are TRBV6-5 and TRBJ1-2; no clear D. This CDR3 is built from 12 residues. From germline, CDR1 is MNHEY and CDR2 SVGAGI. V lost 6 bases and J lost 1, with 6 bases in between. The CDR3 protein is CASRTDNYGYTF. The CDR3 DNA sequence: TGTGCCAGCAGGACGGATAACTATGGCTACACCTTC.

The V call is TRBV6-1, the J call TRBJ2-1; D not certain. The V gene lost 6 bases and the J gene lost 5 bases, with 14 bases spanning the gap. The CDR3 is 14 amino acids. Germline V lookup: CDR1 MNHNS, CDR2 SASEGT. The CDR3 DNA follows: TGTGCCAGCAGCCAAGATTTCTCGGACAATGAGCAGTTCTTC. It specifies CASSQDFSDNEQFF.

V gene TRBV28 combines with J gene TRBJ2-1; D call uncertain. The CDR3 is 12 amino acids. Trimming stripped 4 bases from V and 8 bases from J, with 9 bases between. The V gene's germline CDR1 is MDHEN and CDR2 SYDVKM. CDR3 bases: TGTGCCAGCAGTTCCCTTCTCGATGAGCAGTTCTTC. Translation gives CASSSLLDEQFF.

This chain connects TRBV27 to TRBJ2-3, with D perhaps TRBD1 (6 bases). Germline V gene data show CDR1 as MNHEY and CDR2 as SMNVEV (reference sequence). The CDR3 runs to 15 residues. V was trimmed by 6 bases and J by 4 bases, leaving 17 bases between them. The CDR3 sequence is CASSLYTGRADTQYF. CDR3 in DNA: TGTGCCAGCAGCTTGTATACAGGGCGGGCAGATACGCAGTATTTT.

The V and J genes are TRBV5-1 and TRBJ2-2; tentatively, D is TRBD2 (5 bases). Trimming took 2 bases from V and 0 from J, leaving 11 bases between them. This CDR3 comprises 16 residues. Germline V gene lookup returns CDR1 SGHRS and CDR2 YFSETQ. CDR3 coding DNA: TGCGCCAGCAGCTTCCTGAGGGAAACGAACACCGGGGAGCTGTTTTTT. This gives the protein CASSFLRETNTGELFF.

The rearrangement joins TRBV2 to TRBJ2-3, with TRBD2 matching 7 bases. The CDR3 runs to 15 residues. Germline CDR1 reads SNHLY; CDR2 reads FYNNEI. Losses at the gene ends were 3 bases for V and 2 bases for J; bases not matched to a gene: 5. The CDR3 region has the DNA TGTGCCAGCAGTGATTGGGACTATTTCACAGATACGCAGTATTTT. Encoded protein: CASSDWDYFTDTQYF.

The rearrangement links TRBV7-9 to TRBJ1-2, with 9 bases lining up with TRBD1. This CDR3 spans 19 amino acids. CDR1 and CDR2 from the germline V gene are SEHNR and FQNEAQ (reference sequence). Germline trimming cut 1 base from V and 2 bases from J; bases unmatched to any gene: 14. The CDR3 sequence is CASSLVRDGRDRENYGYTF. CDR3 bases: TGTGCCAGCAGCTTAGTGCGGGATGGGAGGGACAGGGAAAACTATGGCTACACCTTC. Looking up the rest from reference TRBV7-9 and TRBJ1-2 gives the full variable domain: DTGVSQNPRHKITKRGQNVTFRCDPISEHNRLYWYRQTLGQGPEFLTYFQNEAQLEKSRLLSDRFSAERPKGSFSTLEIQRTEQGDSAMYLCASSLVRDGRDRENYGYTFGSGTRLTVV.

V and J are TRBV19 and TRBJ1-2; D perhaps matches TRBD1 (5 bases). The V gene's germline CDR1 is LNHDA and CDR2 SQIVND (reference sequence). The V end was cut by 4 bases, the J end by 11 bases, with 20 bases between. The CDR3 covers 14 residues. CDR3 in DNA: TGTGCCAGTAGTAGCGCTGCCGCGGGACGGAGATACACCTTC. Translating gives CASSSAAAGRRYTF. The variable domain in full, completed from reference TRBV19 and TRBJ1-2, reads DGGITQSPKYLFRKEGQNVTLSCEQNLNHDAMYWYRQDPGQGLRLIYYSQIVNDFQKGDIAEGYSVSREKKESFPLTVTSAQKNPTAFYLCASSSAAAGRRYTFGSGTRLTVV.

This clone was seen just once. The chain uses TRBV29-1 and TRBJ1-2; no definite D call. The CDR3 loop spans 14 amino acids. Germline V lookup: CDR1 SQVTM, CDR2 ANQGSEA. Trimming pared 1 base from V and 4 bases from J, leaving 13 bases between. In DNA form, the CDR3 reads TGCAGCGTTGAAGCAGGCCCCGTGGGCTATGGCTACACCTTC. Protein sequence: CSVEAGPVGYGYTF.

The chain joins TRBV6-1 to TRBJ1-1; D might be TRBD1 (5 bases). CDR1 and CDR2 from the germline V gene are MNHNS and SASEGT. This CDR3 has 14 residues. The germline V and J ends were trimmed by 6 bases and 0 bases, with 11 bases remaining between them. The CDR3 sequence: CASSLGGVNTEAFF. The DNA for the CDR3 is TGTGCCAGCAGCTTGGGGGGAGTGAACACTGAAGCTTTCTTT.

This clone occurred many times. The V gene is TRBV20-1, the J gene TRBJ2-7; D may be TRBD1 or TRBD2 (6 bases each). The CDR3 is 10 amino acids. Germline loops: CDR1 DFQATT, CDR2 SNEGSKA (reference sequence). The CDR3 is CSAGGHEQYF. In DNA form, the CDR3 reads TGCAGCGCCGGGGGCCACGAGCAGTACTTC.

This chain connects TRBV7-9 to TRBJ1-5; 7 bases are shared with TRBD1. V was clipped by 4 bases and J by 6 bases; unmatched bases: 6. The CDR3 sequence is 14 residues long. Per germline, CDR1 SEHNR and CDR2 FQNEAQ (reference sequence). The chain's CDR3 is CASSSGQSVQPQHF. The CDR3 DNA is TGTGCCAGCAGCTCGGGACAGTCCGTTCAGCCCCAGCATTTT. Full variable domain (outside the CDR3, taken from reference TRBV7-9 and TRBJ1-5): DTGVSQNPRHKITKRGQNVTFRCDPISEHNRLYWYRQTLGQGPEFLTYFQNEAQLEKSRLLSDRFSAERPKGSFSTLEIQRTEQGDSAMYLCASSSGQSVQPQHFGDGTRLSIL.

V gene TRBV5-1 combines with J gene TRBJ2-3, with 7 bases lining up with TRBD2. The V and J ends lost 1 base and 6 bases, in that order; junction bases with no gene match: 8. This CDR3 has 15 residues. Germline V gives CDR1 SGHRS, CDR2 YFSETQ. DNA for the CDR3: TGCGCCAGCAGCTTGCCGGCGGGAGCAGGTGATACGCAGTATTTT. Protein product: CASSLPAGAGDTQYF.

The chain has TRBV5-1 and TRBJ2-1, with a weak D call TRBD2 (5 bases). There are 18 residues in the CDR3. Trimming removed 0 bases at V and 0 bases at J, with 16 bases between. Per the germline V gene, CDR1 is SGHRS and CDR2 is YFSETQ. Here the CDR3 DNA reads TGCGCCAGCAGCTTGGCTCCCATAGCGATTAGCTCCTACAATGAGCAGTTCTTC. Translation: CASSLAPIAISSYNEQFF.

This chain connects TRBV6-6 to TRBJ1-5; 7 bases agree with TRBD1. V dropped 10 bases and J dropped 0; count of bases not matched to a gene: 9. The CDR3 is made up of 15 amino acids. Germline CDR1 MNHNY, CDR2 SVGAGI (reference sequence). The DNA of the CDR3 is TGTGCCACACAAGCGACAGGGCATAGCAATCAGCCCCAGCATTTT. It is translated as CATQATGHSNQPQHF.

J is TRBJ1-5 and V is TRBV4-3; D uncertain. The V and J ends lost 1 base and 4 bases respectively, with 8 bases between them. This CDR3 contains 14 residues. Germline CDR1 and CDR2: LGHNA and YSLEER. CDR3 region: CASSQVGRNQPQHF. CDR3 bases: TGCGCCAGCAGCCAAGTTGGCAGGAATCAGCCCCAGCATTTT.

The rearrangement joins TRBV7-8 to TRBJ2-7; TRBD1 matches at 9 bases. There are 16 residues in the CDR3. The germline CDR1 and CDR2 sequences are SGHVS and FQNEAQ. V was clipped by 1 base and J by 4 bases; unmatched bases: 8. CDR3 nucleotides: TGTGCCAGCAGCTTAGGGGGGACAGGGCCAACTTACGAGCAGTACTTC. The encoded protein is CASSLGGTGPTYEQYF. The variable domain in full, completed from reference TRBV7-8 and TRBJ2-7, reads GAGVSQSPRYKVAKRGQDVALRCDPISGHVSLFWYQQALGQGPEFLTYFQNEAQLDKSGLPSDRFFAERPEGSVSTLKIQRTQQEDSAVYLCASSLGGTGPTYEQYFGPGTRLTVT.

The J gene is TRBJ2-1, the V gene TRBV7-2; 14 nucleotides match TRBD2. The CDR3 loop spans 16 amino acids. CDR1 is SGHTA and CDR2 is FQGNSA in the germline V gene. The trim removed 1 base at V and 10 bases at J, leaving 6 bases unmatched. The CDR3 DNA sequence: TGTGCCAGCAGCTTAGAGGGACTAGCGGGAGCTCGGGAGCAGTTCTTC. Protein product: CASSLEGLAGAREQFF.

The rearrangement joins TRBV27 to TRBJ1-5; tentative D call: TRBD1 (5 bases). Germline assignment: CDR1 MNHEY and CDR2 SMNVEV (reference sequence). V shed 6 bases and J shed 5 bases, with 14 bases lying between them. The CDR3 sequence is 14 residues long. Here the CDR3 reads CASSFRGSHQPQHF. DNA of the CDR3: TGTGCCAGCAGCTTCCGGGGCTCCCATCAGCCCCAGCATTTT.